The 20 T cell receptor beta chains given below trace back to one sample, sequenced in a study of blood T cells in healthy people across ages. A second about 7 to 11 cycle PCR used barcoded and J-beta primers. MiXCR, run by TCRdb on the 5' RACE reads, gives a single entry per CDR3 protein. The sample lists about 800,000 distinct CDR3 sequences; about 46% were seen once. The sample consisted of blood. These receptors were obtained from a man aged 80 or over in good health.

This clonotype was counted a few times. The rearrangement links TRBV2 to TRBJ2-7; tentative D call: TRBD1 (5 bases). CDR1 SNHLY and CDR2 FYNNEI come from the germline V gene. This CDR3 contains 15 residues. The ends were cut back, 2 bases at V and 1 base at J, with 12 bases in the middle. The CDR3 DNA reads as TGTGCCAGCAGTGAATTGGCAGGGCCGTCCTACGAGCAGTACTTC. It yields the protein CASSELAGPSYEQYF.

The CDR3 region has the DNA TGTGCCAGCAGTTTCGGGACAGATCCCTATGGCTACACCTTC. Protein sequence: CASSFGTDPYGYTF. The rearrangement links TRBV12-3 or TRBV12-4 to TRBJ1-2; 7 positions match TRBD1. This CDR3 comprises 14 residues. V gave up 3 bases and J gave up 4 bases; unmatched junction bases: 5.

The chain uses TRBV27 and TRBJ2-3; tentatively, D is TRBD2 (5 bases). CDR3 size: 18 residues. With 3 bases removed from V and 8 bases from J, the gap between germline ends came to 27 bases. Germline V lookup: CDR1 MNHEY, CDR2 SMNVEV (reference sequence). CDR3 in amino acids: CASSLTGLRDYRRGTQYF. The CDR3, as DNA: TGTGCCAGCAGTTTGACTGGTTTAAGAGACTACCGACGTGGTACGCAGTATTTT.

J is TRBJ1-2 and V is TRBV20-1; D possibly corresponds to TRBD1 (6 bases). CDR3 length equals 14 residues. The germline gives CDR1 DFQATT, CDR2 SNEGSKA (reference sequence). Between the trimmed V and J ends, which lost 7 bases and 4 bases, there was a span of 19 bases. The CDR3 DNA is TGCAGTGTGACCGAAGGGGGGCTTCCCTATGGCTACACCTTC. Protein: CSVTEGGLPYGYTF.

This clonotype has a count of ten or more. The chain links TRBV30 to TRBJ2-4, with D possibly being TRBD2 (6 bases). Trimming stripped 0 bases from V and 8 bases from J, with 20 bases between. Per the germline V gene, CDR1 is GTSNPN and CDR2 is SVGIG (reference sequence). The CDR3 loop spans 16 amino acids. The DNA for the CDR3 is TGTGCCTGGAGTGTACTCAGTGGAGGGGATGGCGACATTCAGTACTTC. Amino acids: CAWSVLSGGDGDIQYF.

This chain joins TRBV12-3 or TRBV12-4 and TRBJ2-3; 7 positions match TRBD1. This CDR3 is 14 amino acids long. V shed 10 bases and J 6 bases; nucleotides not matched to a gene: 13. CDR3 region: CAITRDSSRDTQYF. DNA of the CDR3: TGTGCCATCACAAGGGACAGCTCCAGGGATACGCAGTATTTT.

This chain joins TRBV27 and TRBJ1-1; tentative D call: TRBD1 (6 bases). Germline-derived CDR1 and CDR2 are MNHEY and SMNVEV (reference sequence). The CDR3 totals 15 residues. Deletions cut 2 bases from V and 4 bases from J, with 14 bases between. The CDR3 DNA follows: TGTGCCAGCAGTTTAGGGTTAGGGGGAAGCACTGAAGCTTTCTTT. Translated, it gives CASSLGLGGSTEAFF.

There are many counts of this clonotype. This may arise from a read error, as a much more abundant clone is one base away. The J gene is TRBJ2-3, the V gene TRBV7-2; D remains ambiguous. CDR1 and CDR2 (germline): SGHTA, FQGNSA. V lost 4 bases to trimming and J lost 4 bases, with 9 bases between them. The CDR3 has 13 residues. CDR3 protein: CASSCLTSDTQYF. The CDR3 DNA sequence: TGTGCCAGCAGCTGCCTGACATCAGATACGCAGTATTTT.

The CDR3 DNA reads TGTGCCAGCAGTTTGGTGTCTCATCCGGCAGATACGCAGTATTTT. This codes for CASSLVSHPADTQYF. This chain links TRBV28 with TRBJ2-3; D uncertain. CDR1 and CDR2 (germline): MDHEN, SYDVKM. The CDR3 contains 15 residues. V lost 3 bases, J lost 4 bases, and 14 bases lay in between.

This clonotype was counted only a few times. The gene calls are TRBV12-1 and TRBJ1-5; the table's D call, TRBD1, has no DNA check behind it. TRBV12-1 is termed a pseudogene. This CDR3 spans 14 amino acids. The CDR3 is CASSPGQGNQPQHF. The CDR3 DNA is TGTGCCAGCAGCCCTGGACAGGGGAATCAGCCCCAGCATTTT.

V gene TRBV7-2 combines with J gene TRBJ2-5, with 9 bases lining up with TRBD1. Germline V gives CDR1 SGHTA, CDR2 FQGNSA. The V segment lost 2 bases and the J segment 8 bases; nucleotides outside the gene matches: 6. The length of the CDR3 is 14 residues. The CDR3, as DNA: TGTGCCAGCAGCTTACGCGGACAGGGGCAAACCCAGTACTTC. This sequence encodes CASSLRGQGQTQYF.

This clonotype turned up a few times. The chain employs TRBV7-3 and TRBJ2-3, with 7 positions matching TRBD1. Germline loops: CDR1 SGHTA, CDR2 FQGTGA. CDR3 length: 15 residues. Trimming cost V 5 bases and J 1 base; bases outside gene matches: 6. The DNA of the CDR3 is TGTGCCAGCAGCAAAACAGGGGCCCGCACAGATACGCAGTATTTT. It encodes CASSKTGARTDTQYF.

Worth noting for this clonotype: This may arise from a read error, as a much more abundant clone is one base away. This sequence joins TRBV7-8 and TRBJ2-1; TRBD2 matches at 14 bases. The CDR3 runs to 15 residues. Germline V lookup: CDR1 SGHVS, CDR2 FQNEAQ. The CDR3 spells CASSSGLAGAREPFF. CDR3 DNA: TGTGCCAGCAGCTCGGGACTAGCGGGAGCACGTGAGCCGTTCTTC.

This clonotype was counted many times. CDR3 DNA: TGTGCCAGCAGTCCCGACAGGGGAGACATTCAGTACTTC. Encoded protein: CASSPDRGDIQYF. V and J are TRBV28 and TRBJ2-4; 8 bases are shared with TRBD1. CDR3 length: 13 residues. Germline CDR1 is MDHEN and CDR2 is SYDVKM. V was pared by 5 bases and J by 8 bases, with 5 bases of the junction left unmatched.

This clonotype was detected only once. A read error is possible here, since a much larger clone lies one base away. The V gene is TRBV2, the J gene TRBJ2-2; no clear D. With 5 bases removed from V and 4 bases from J, the gap between germline ends came to 11 bases. This CDR3 contains 14 residues. CDR1 SNHLY and CDR2 FYNNEI come from the germline V gene. CDR3 protein: CASSFSETTGELFF. Here the CDR3 DNA reads TGTGCCAGCAGTTTTTCAGAGACCACCGGGGAGCTGTTTTTT.

The chain employs TRBV27 and TRBJ2-5; possible D gene TRBD2, 7 bases. The length of the CDR3 is 15 residues. With 6 bases removed from V and 11 bases from J, the gap between germline ends came to 25 bases. Looked up from germline, CDR1 is MNHEY and CDR2 is SMNVEV (reference sequence). CDR3: CASRGGASVYNEQYF. CDR3 in DNA: TGTGCCAGCAGGGGGGGGGCTAGCGTTTACAATGAGCAGTACTTC.

This clonotype occurred a few times. The chain recombines TRBV27 with TRBJ1-6; 7 bases fit TRBD1. Germline lookup yields CDR1 MNHEY and CDR2 SMNVEV (reference sequence). Trimming removed 9 bases from V and 4 bases from J; junction bases left unmatched: 6. The CDR3 is 14 residues long. The CDR3 reads CASAPGQYNSPLHF. The CDR3 region has the DNA TGTGCCAGTGCTCCGGGACAGTATAATTCACCCCTCCACTTT.

This rearrangement joins TRBV29-1 to TRBJ2-2, with 15 bases identical to TRBD2. V lost 1 base and J lost 3; bases outside the gene matches: 3. Per germline, CDR1 SQVTM and CDR2 ANQGSEA. There are 17 residues in the CDR3. Here the CDR3 reads CSVEGWTSGGDTGELFF. In DNA form, the CDR3 reads TGCAGCGTTGAAGGGTGGACTAGCGGGGGGGACACCGGGGAGCTGTTTTTT.

The chain is built from TRBV27 and TRBJ2-3; 9 bases agree with TRBD1. The CDR3 has 15 residues. Trimming at V came to 4 bases and at J to 6 bases, leaving 8 bases not matched to a gene. Germline-derived CDR1 and CDR2 are MNHEY and SMNVEV (reference sequence). The CDR3 loop reads CASSSPGQGRDTQYF. Here the CDR3 DNA reads TGTGCCAGCAGTTCGCCGGGACAGGGAAGGGATACGCAGTATTTT.

This chain joins TRBV7-2 and TRBJ2-3; no reliable D call. The CDR3 sequence is 15 residues long. The germline gives CDR1 SGHTA, CDR2 FQGNSA. Trimming took off 2 bases at V and 1 base at J, with 10 bases between the two ends. The DNA for the CDR3 is TGTGCCAGCAGCTTATCGACTGACCGCACAGATACGCAGTATTTT. This encodes CASSLSTDRTDTQYF.